The entry that follows covers one TCR beta chain sequence. Its antigen is unknown. No much larger clonotype is one base removed from it; base qualities were not supplied. The CDR3 has 16 amino acids, counting the end cysteine and phenylalanine. The only DNA kept is the CDR3, 48 bases in frame from the first base. CDR1 and CDR2 were assigned from the germline V gene as MGHRA and YSYEKL. V trim: 0 bases; J trim: 6 bases; unmatched bases: 7. The sample originates from a study of T cells in tuberculosis (dated by TCRdb to 2016 to 2018). Some background on the complete study: In the study, CD1B tetramers and high-throughput TCR immunosequencing were combined to characterize T cells specific for the mycobacterial lipid antigen glucose monomycolate (GMM). A South African clinical cohort compared IGRA-negative adolescents, IGRA-positive adolescents with latent tuberculosis and adults with active tuberculosis, ten per group. Active tuberculosis patient PBMC were archived before or within 7 days of starting standard anti-tuberculosis treatment.

This sample's time point label indicates: new active TB diagnosis, blood taken before or within 7 days of starting treatment. The patients with active tuberculosis were newly diagnosed, HIV-seronegative South African adults aged 18 years or older. Confirmation of active tuberculosis was obtained by positive sputum smear microscopy and/or positive M. tuberculosis culture. Unsorted cryopreserved PBMC were immunosequenced, covering on average about 96,000 T cells per clinical donor. Study-wide conclusions, independent of this receptor: Compared with IGRA-negative controls, TCR-alpha repertoires from active tuberculosis had smaller mean NN-distances to GMM-specific TCRs, which suggests that these TCRs underwent clonal expansion. Shorter CDR3-alpha lengths in active tuberculosis patients partly drove the smaller NN-distances, and the TCR-beta difference was not statistically significant. Which clinical samples got chosen depended on the availability of cryopreserved specimens, and the active tuberculosis cases were adults, whereas the controls were adolescents. An accuracy of roughly 90% (AUROC around 0.91) was reached by a classifier using the diverse GMM-specific repertoire, compared with around 68% accuracy when GEM motif frequencies were used.

The immunoSEQ multiplex PCR assay was used to generate TCR libraries, with TCR-beta and/or TCR-alpha/delta assays applied to each sample. The amplified TCR libraries were sequenced on the Illumina high-throughput platform. The original pipeline was this. Clustering and dimensionality reduction relied on pairwise TCRdist distances among GMM-specific receptors from T cells that were either sorted ex vivo or expanded in vitro. The score assigned to each clinical repertoire was mean NN-distance, meaning the average TCRdist to the nearest 10% of tetramer-positive reference sequences. GEM TCR motif frequency was calculated as the fraction of unique TCRs that matched known GEM sequences by V/J usage and CDR3 length. Active tuberculosis was classified by linear discriminant analysis with leave-one-out cross-validation, implemented in scikit-learn. The table was pulled from immuneACCESS by TCRdb, which kept in-frame rearrangements only. Such tables lose some clones; where checked, under half of the loss comes from unresolved V genes, and the rest has no known cause. V and J calls and clone size are given by that table; D and trimming were obtained from the DNA. The sample profile shows around 33,000 clones; under 95% of them were found once. More than 6% of the sample is taken by the ten largest.

This TCR was sampled from an adult with tuberculosis. Some clones in this sample may be carry-over from other donors' samples. The chain employs TRBV4-1 and TRBJ2-5, with 10 middle bases fitting TRBD2. Material: PBMCs, obtained at tuberculosis diagnosis. The CDR3 loop reads CASSQEMSGGAKTQYF. The nucleotide sequence reads as follows: TGCGCCAGCAGCCAAGAGATGAGCGGGGGGGCGAAGACCCAGTACTTC.